Listed below are T cell receptor beta chains from one sample, sequenced in a study of T cell responses to AZD1222 COVID-19 vaccine. Here immunoSEQ multiplex PCR was the method, and the copy in TCRdb shows in-frame clones only, minus some. The table shows tens of thousands of clones, with 90% occurring only once. Sequencing was performed on peripheral blood, taken on day 0 of AZD1222 vaccination. The receptors were gathered from an adult in good health. The CDR3 runs from the conserved cysteine through the conserved F or W. Each record gives: V gene, D gene, J gene, CDR3 length, CDR3 DNA, CDR3 protein. A D gene is named only where the DNA matches it firmly.

V: TRBV28; D: .; J: TRBJ1-6; length: 14; DNA: TGTGCCAGCACCTTAAGATGGAATAATTCACCCCTCCACTTT; CDR3: CASTLRWNNSPLHF
V: TRBV18; D: TRBD1; J: TRBJ1-5; length: 15; DNA: TGTGCCAGCTCACCTAGGACAGGGAGCAATCAGCCCCAGCATTTT; CDR3: CASSPRTGSNQPQHF
V: TRBV4-1; D: .; J: TRBJ2-7; length: 14; DNA: TGCGCCAGCAGCCAAGATGACCGCACCTACGAGCAGTACTTC; CDR3: CASSQDDRTYEQYF
V: TRBV7-2; D: TRBD1; J: TRBJ1-2; length: 16; DNA: TGTGCCAGCAGCTTAGCGCATTTACAGGGGACCCATGGCTACACCTTC; CDR3: CASSLAHLQGTHGYTF
V: TRBV3-1/TRBV3-2; D: .; J: TRBJ1-3; length: 17; DNA: TGTGCCAGCAGCTTTCCGATAGGCCCGGGGAGCGGAAACACCATATATTTT; CDR3: CASSFPIGPGSGNTIYF
V: TRBV29-1; D: TRBD2; J: TRBJ2-7; length: 14; DNA: TGCAGCGTTAAGAGCGGGGTACACTCCTACGAGCAGTACTTC; CDR3: CSVKSGVHSYEQYF
V: TRBV6-2/TRBV6-3; D: .; J: TRBJ1-3; length: 15; DNA: TGTGCCAGCAGCTTTGCAGGGCGCTCTGGAAACACCATATATTTT; CDR3: CASSFAGRSGNTIYF
V: TRBV9; D: .; J: TRBJ1-1; length: 16; DNA: TGTGCCAGCAGCGTAGGCGAGAACGCGCAGGGCACTGAAGCTTTCTTT; CDR3: CASSVGENAQGTEAFF
V: TRBV30; D: .; J: TRBJ1-3; length: 12; DNA: TGTGCCTGGAGTCCGAACGGGAACACCATATATTTT; CDR3: CAWSPNGNTIYF
V: TRBV19; D: TRBD1; J: TRBJ2-1; length: 15; DNA: TGTGCCAGTAGTGACGGGACAGGGGGGGTTAATGAGCAGTTCTTC; CDR3: CASSDGTGGVNEQFF
V: TRBV7-3; D: .; J: TRBJ2-7; length: 11; DNA: TGTGCCAGCAGCTTCCAGGGCTATAAGTACTTC; CDR3: CASSFQGYKYF
V: TRBV29-1; D: .; J: TRBJ1-6; length: 12; DNA: TGCAGCGTTGGACAGGAGAATTCACCCCTCCACTTT; CDR3: CSVGQENSPLHF
V: TRBV6-4; D: .; J: TRBJ2-1; length: 15; DNA: TGTGCCAGCAGTGAATCCCCCGGGACGACCAATGAGCAGTTCTTC; CDR3: CASSESPGTTNEQFF
V: TRBV19; D: TRBD1; J: TRBJ1-6; length: 14; DNA: TGTGCCAGTGACCAGGGGGCGAGAAATTCACCCCTCCACTTT; CDR3: CASDQGARNSPLHF